The TCR beta chain described here comes from a study of blood T cell repertoires in COVID-19. Overall study: Some COVID-19 samples were acute and others convalescent; all came from the United States, Italy and Spain.

The CDR3 contains 15 residues. Losses at the gene ends were 6 bases for V and 3 bases for J; bases not matched to a gene: 7. In germline, CDR1 is SEHNR, CDR2 FQNEAQ (reference sequence). This clone was seen a few times. Sequencing used immunoSEQ multiplex PCR; TCRdb keeps in-frame clones, though not all of them. The sample comprises hundreds of thousands of clones, 89% of which are singletons, and roughly 0.92% rests with the top ten. J is TRBJ1-3 and V is TRBV7-9; 8 nucleotides line up with TRBD1. The sequenced sample consisted of peripheral blood. The TCR comes from a man aged 18 to 30 with COVID-19, enrolled during active disease. The CDR3 is CASSYRTGYGNTIYF. The CDR3 DNA is TGTGCCAGCAGTTATAGGACAGGGTATGGAAACACCATATATTTT.